This T cell receptor beta chain was recovered during a study of T cell changes during pregnancy in multiple sclerosis. Profiled with immunoSEQ multiplex PCR; TCRdb holds only in-frame clones, not every one. The data contain some 60,000 clones, 80% to 95% of them seen just once; the ten biggest clones take up 0.7% to 1%. Trimming took off 2 bases at V and 2 bases at J, with 13 bases between the two ends. The CDR3 is made up of 15 amino acids. From germline, CDR1 is SNHLY and CDR2 FYNNEI. This sequence originates from a female donor with multiple sclerosis, enrolled in a pregnancy study. The chain couples TRBV2 to TRBJ2-7, with a tentative D call TRBD1 (6 bases). Sequenced material: peripheral blood, taken in the first trimester of pregnancy. Here the CDR3 reads CASSELRTAAYEQYF. CDR3 nucleotide sequence: TGTGCCAGCAGTGAATTGAGGACAGCCGCCTACGAGCAGTACTTC.